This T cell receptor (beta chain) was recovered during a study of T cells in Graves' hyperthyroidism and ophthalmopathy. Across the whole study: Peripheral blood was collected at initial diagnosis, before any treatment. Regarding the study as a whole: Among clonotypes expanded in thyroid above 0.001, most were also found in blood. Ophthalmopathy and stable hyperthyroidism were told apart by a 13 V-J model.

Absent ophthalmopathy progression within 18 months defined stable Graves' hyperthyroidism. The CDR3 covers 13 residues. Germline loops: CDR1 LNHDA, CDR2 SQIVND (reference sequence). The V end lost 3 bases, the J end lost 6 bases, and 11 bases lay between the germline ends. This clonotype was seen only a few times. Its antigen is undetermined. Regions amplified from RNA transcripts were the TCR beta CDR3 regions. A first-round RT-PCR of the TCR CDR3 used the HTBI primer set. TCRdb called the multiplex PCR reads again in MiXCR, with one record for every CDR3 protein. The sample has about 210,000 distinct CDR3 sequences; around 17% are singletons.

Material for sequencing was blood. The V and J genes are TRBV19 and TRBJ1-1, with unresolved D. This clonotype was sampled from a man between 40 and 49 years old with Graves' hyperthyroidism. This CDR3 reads CASSIRGLAEAFF. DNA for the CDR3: TGTGCCAGTAGTATTCGTGGGCTGGCTGAAGCTTTCTTT.